These 32 T cell receptor beta chains share one sample of origin, sequenced in a study of a mutant IDH1 vaccine in newly diagnosed glioma. Clones were sequenced by immunoSEQ multiplex PCR, and TCRdb holds only the in-frame ones, with some missing. The data contain tens of thousands of clones, around nine tenths of them singletons. The sample's time point: week 35, safety follow-up. Vaccinated patients received 300 ug of mutant IDH1 20-mer peptide per dose, with topical imiquimod. These TCRs' antigens remain unknown. The sequencing here drew on PBMCs, taken from a glioma patient whose treatment included an IDH1 peptide vaccine. These receptors came from a man aged 25-45 years with glioma.

This chain connects TRBV19 to TRBJ1-1; perhaps TRBD1 as D (5 bases). CDR3 length: 13 amino acids. Trimming cost V 6 bases and J 4 bases, with 12 bases left between them. CDR1 is LNHDA and CDR2 is SQIVND in the germline V gene (reference sequence). The CDR3 loop reads CASSLAGVTEAFF. CDR3 in DNA: TGTGCCAGTAGCCTGGCGGGGGTCACTGAAGCTTTCTTT.

The chain has TRBV27 and TRBJ2-2, with D perhaps being TRBD1 or TRBD2 (5 bases each). This CDR3 is 17 amino acids long. V lost 0 bases to trimming and J lost 0 bases, with 11 bases between them. Germline V gives CDR1 MNHEY, CDR2 SMNVEV (reference sequence). CDR3 nucleotide sequence: TGTGCCAGCAGTTTATCGGTGGGGGACGCGAACACCGGGGAGCTGTTTTTT. Amino acid sequence: CASSLSVGDANTGELFF.

This clone was counted once. The CDR3 DNA sequence: TGTGCCAGCAGTTTAACAATGACAGGGCGGAGTGAGCAGTTCTTC. Its protein product is CASSLTMTGRSEQFF. The genes are TRBV27 and TRBJ2-1; 7 nucleotides agree with TRBD1. This CDR3 contains 15 residues. The V gene's germline CDR1 is MNHEY and CDR2 SMNVEV (reference sequence). V shed 2 bases and J 9 bases; nucleotides not matched to a gene: 10.

Note on this clone: A read error may produce the germline difference seen at one junction end. The V gene is TRBV29-1, the J gene TRBJ1-1; no definite D call. This CDR3 has 15 amino acids. The germline V gene encodes CDR1 SQVTM and CDR2 ANQGSEA. The CDR3 is CSVEGIGPGNAEAFF. Here the CDR3 DNA reads TGCAGCGTTGAAGGGATCGGGCCGGGGAACGCTGAAGCTTTCTTT. Filled out from reference TRBV29-1 and TRBJ1-1, the complete variable domain reads SAVISQKPSRDICQRGTSLTIQCQVDSQVTMMFWYRQQPGQSLTLIATANQGSEATYESGFVIDKFPISRPNLTFSTLTVSNMSPEDSSIYLCSVEGIGPGNAEAFFGQGTRLTVV.

This CDR3 reads CASSTGQGPQQSAQHF. The CDR3 region has the DNA TGTGCCAGCAGTACGGGACAGGGCCCTCAGCAATCAGCCCAGCATTTT. The V call is TRBV2, the J call TRBJ1-5; 9 nucleotides line up with TRBD1. In germline, CDR1 is SNHLY, CDR2 FYNNEI. After removal of 5 bases from V and 11 bases from J, the junction contained 16 bases not matched to a gene. This CDR3 is 16 amino acids long.

The rearrangement joins TRBV2 to TRBJ2-5, with a possible D match to TRBD2 (6 bases). Per germline, CDR1 SNHLY and CDR2 FYNNEI. Trimming took off 5 bases at V and 1 base at J, with 8 bases between the two ends. The CDR3 is 13 residues long. CDR3 in DNA: TGTGCCAGCAGTCGGGACTTCCAAGAGACCCAGTACTTC. Translating gives CASSRDFQETQYF.

V is TRBV11-3 and J is TRBJ2-7; D may be TRBD2 (5 bases). This CDR3 spans 16 amino acids. In germline, CDR1 is SGHNT, CDR2 YENEEA. V dropped 1 base and J dropped 0 bases, with 13 bases sitting between them. This CDR3 reads CASSLAYGVNSYEQYF. Written as DNA, the CDR3 is TGTGCCAGCAGCTTAGCCTACGGGGTCAACTCCTACGAGCAGTACTTC.

V and J are TRBV5-1 and TRBJ1-1; D remains ambiguous. Trimming cost V 5 bases and J 6 bases, with 11 bases left between them. CDR1 is SGHRS, CDR2 YFSETQ, per germline. The CDR3 is 12 residues long. CDR3 in DNA: TGCGCCAGCAGTCCTGGGCCAGCTGAAGCTTTCTTT. Its protein product is CASSPGPAEAFF.

The chain couples TRBV4-1 to TRBJ1-2; TRBD1 aligns across 10 bases. V was clipped by 2 bases and J by 4 bases; unmatched bases: 4. CDR1 is MGHRA and CDR2 is YSYEKL in the germline V gene. The CDR3 contains 15 residues. The CDR3 here is CASSQPGQGTYGYTF. As DNA, the CDR3 is TGCGCCAGCAGCCAACCGGGACAGGGGACCTATGGCTACACCTTC.

V is TRBV4-3 and J is TRBJ2-5; D ambiguous. Germline V lookup: CDR1 LGHNA, CDR2 YSLEER. Trimming took 2 bases from V and 1 from J, leaving 14 bases between them. There are 16 residues in the CDR3. The CDR3 region is CASSQYLVTSQETQYF. The CDR3 nucleotides read TGCGCCAGCAGCCAATATCTTGTTACAAGCCAAGAGACCCAGTACTTC.

CDR3 sequence reads: CASSQGLVDTQYF. The CDR3 DNA follows: TGCGCCAGCAGCCAAGGTTTAGTAGATACGCAGTATTTT. J is TRBJ2-3 and V is TRBV4-1; D remains unclear. Trimming removed 1 base at V and 5 bases at J, with 7 bases between. There are 13 residues in the CDR3. CDR1 MGHRA and CDR2 YSYEKL come from the germline V gene.

This clone was observed a single time. The chain uses TRBV28 and TRBJ2-6, with a weak D call TRBD1 (5 bases). There are 16 residues in the CDR3. V was shortened by 4 bases and J by 0 bases, with 10 bases between the two germline ends. Per germline, CDR1 MDHEN and CDR2 SYDVKM. CDR3 protein: CASSSPGLSGANVLTF. CDR3 DNA sequence: TGTGCCAGCAGTTCCCCAGGGCTCTCTGGGGCCAACGTCCTGACTTTC.

The chain links TRBV7-9 to TRBJ2-1; weak D call: TRBD2 (5 bases). The length of the CDR3 is 13 residues. Deletions cut 2 bases from V and 9 bases from J, with 11 bases between. In germline, CDR1 is SEHNR, CDR2 FQNEAQ (reference sequence). The CDR3 DNA reads TGTGCCAGCAGCTTAATTGTCGGAGGTGAGCAGTTCTTC. Translated, it gives CASSLIVGGEQFF. The full variable domain, in which reference TRBV7-9 and TRBJ2-1 provide the parts outside the CDR3, is DTGVSQNPRHKITKRGQNVTFRCDPISEHNRLYWYRQTLGQGPEFLTYFQNEAQLEKSRLLSDRFSAERPKGSFSTLEIQRTEQGDSAMYLCASSLIVGGEQFFGPGTRLTVL.

This clone has just one count. This rearrangement joins TRBV7-9 to TRBJ2-7; tentatively, D is TRBD1 or TRBD2 (6 bases each). Trimming pared 4 bases from V and 1 base from J, leaving 11 bases between. CDR1 and CDR2 from the germline V gene are SEHNR and FQNEAQ (reference sequence). The CDR3 is 14 amino acids. CDR3 loop: CASSWGAQSYEQYF. The CDR3 DNA is TGTGCCAGCAGCTGGGGGGCCCAGTCCTACGAGCAGTACTTC.

This rearrangement joins TRBV19 to TRBJ2-7; D might be TRBD1 or TRBD2, each matching 5 bases. CDR1 LNHDA and CDR2 SQIVND come from the germline V gene (reference sequence). CDR3 length: 12 residues. V was shortened by 3 bases and J by 6 bases, with 9 bases between the two germline ends. CDR3 bases: TGTGCCAGTAGTATCGATGGGACCGAGCAGTACTTC. Its translation is CASSIDGTEQYF.

The chain has TRBV28 and TRBJ2-7; 11 bases fit TRBD2. CDR1 is MDHEN, CDR2 SYDVKM, per germline. CDR3 length equals 19 residues. Germline trimming cut 2 bases from V and 4 bases from J; bases unmatched to any gene: 16. CDR3 DNA sequence: TGTGCCAGCAGTTTAGGCTTCGGGGACAGGGCTAGCGGGAGGTACGAGCAGTACTTC. Translating it yields CASSLGFGDRASGRYEQYF.

This rearrangement joins TRBV27 to TRBJ1-1; TRBD1 aligns across 7 bases. The V and J ends lost 5 bases and 2 bases, in that order; junction bases with no gene match: 5. The CDR3 sequence is 14 residues long. From germline, CDR1 is MNHEY and CDR2 SMNVEV (reference sequence). CDR3 DNA sequence: TGTGCCAGCAGTCCGGGACAGTACAACACTGAAGCTTTCTTT. It yields the protein CASSPGQYNTEAFF.

V and J are TRBV27 and TRBJ2-7; 9 positions match TRBD2. V dropped 8 bases and J dropped 13; count of bases not matched to a gene: 9. From germline, CDR1 is MNHEY and CDR2 SMNVEV (reference sequence). The CDR3 loop spans 11 amino acids. The DNA of the CDR3 is TGTGCCAGCGCCTGGAGCGGGAGGTTTTACTTC. Translated: CASAWSGRFYF.

The genes are TRBV19 and TRBJ2-7, with 12 bases matching TRBD1. Trimming took 6 bases from V and 7 from J; bases not matched to a gene: 7. The CDR3 covers 14 residues. Germline CDR1 LNHDA, CDR2 SQIVND (reference sequence). CDR3 bases: TGTGCCAGTAGGAGCCGGGACAGGGGGCATGAGCAGTACTTC. This translates into CASRSRDRGHEQYF.

This chain joins TRBV4-3 and TRBJ2-2; possible D gene TRBD1, 6 bases. Deletions cut 0 bases from V and 1 base from J, with 9 bases between. Germline loops: CDR1 LGHNA, CDR2 YSLEER. The CDR3 is made up of 16 amino acids. The CDR3: CASSQDGRGNTGELFF. Written as DNA, the CDR3 is TGCGCCAGCAGCCAAGACGGCAGGGGGAACACCGGGGAGCTGTTTTTT.

This clone was detected only a few times. The chain carries TRBV5-6 and TRBJ2-7; D is possibly TRBD1 or TRBD2 (5 bases each). V was pared by 5 bases and J by 0 bases, with 15 bases between. The CDR3 is made up of 15 amino acids. Germline-derived CDR1 and CDR2 are SGHDT and YYEEEE. CDR3 DNA sequence: TGTGCCAGCAGTTCTCTTGGGGGACCCTCCTACGAGCAGTACTTC. It translates to CASSSLGGPSYEQYF.

The genes are TRBV27 and TRBJ1-5; possible D gene TRBD1, 5 bases. The CDR3 is 16 amino acids. Germline CDR1 MNHEY, CDR2 SMNVEV (reference sequence). V was shortened by 6 bases and J by 2 bases, with 17 bases between the two germline ends. CDR3 amino acids: CASRGEGSRGNQPQHF. The CDR3 DNA reads as TGTGCCAGCAGGGGGGAGGGGTCCCGAGGCAATCAGCCCCAGCATTTT.

The V gene is TRBV27, the J gene TRBJ2-7, with D maybe TRBD2 (5 bases). The V end was cut by 9 bases, the J end by 6 bases, with 15 bases between. Germline V lookup: CDR1 MNHEY, CDR2 SMNVEV (reference sequence). This CDR3 has 12 residues. The CDR3: CASGRRSGEQYF. The CDR3 DNA sequence: TGTGCCAGTGGGCGGAGGTCTGGCGAGCAGTACTTC.

The V and J genes are TRBV11-1 and TRBJ1-6, with D hard to call. V was trimmed by 5 bases and J by 5 bases, leaving 4 bases between them. CDR1 SGHAT and CDR2 FQDESV come from the germline V gene (reference sequence). The CDR3 runs to 12 residues. The CDR3 sequence is CASSANNSPLHF. Written as DNA, the CDR3 is TGTGCCAGCAGCGCTAATAATTCACCCCTCCACTTT.

V usage is TRBV7-9 and J usage is TRBJ1-5, with D unresolved. In germline, CDR1 is SEHNR, CDR2 FQNEAQ (reference sequence). V lost 4 bases and J 0 bases, leaving 19 bases between the germline ends. The CDR3 has 18 amino acids. The CDR3, as DNA: TGTGCCAGCAGCTACATCGGGGTTCGAGGGTATAGCAATCAGCCCCAGCATTTT. This codes for CASSYIGVRGYSNQPQHF.

This rearrangement joins TRBV9 to TRBJ1-2; 9 bases are shared with TRBD1. Germline CDR1 reads SGDLS; CDR2 reads YYNGEE. This CDR3 comprises 14 residues. V shed 3 bases, J shed 8 bases, and the junction held 8 bases outside the gene matches. CDR3 in DNA: TGTGCCAGCAGCGGTCGGGACAGGGTAGACGGCTACACCTTC. Protein product: CASSGRDRVDGYTF.

The J gene is TRBJ1-5, the V gene TRBV4-3; TRBD1 might be the D (5 bases). Germline V gene lookup returns CDR1 LGHNA and CDR2 YSLEER. The V end lost 0 bases, the J end lost 2 bases, and 14 bases lay between the germline ends. The CDR3 contains 17 residues. The CDR3 coding sequence is TGCGCCAGCAGCCAAGATTTGGGGCGACATCGCAATCAGCCCCAGCATTTT. Protein product: CASSQDLGRHRNQPQHF.

The J gene is TRBJ2-5, the V gene TRBV5-4; 12 nucleotides match TRBD2. Germline assignment: CDR1 SGHNT and CDR2 YYREEE (reference sequence). Unmatched junction bases numbered 5, after V lost 4 bases and J lost 1 base. This CDR3 comprises 16 residues. CDR3 DNA: TGTGCCAGCAGCAACGGACTAGCGGGGTTCCAAGAGACCCAGTACTTC. Protein product: CASSNGLAGFQETQYF.

There are a few counts of this clone. V and J are TRBV6-4 and TRBJ1-2; weak D call: TRBD1 (6 bases). The CDR3 runs to 14 residues. Germline CDR1 is MRHNA and CDR2 is SNTAGT. The V gene lost 4 bases and the J gene lost 2 bases, with 11 bases spanning the gap. Here the CDR3 DNA reads TGTGCCAGCAGTGCCCACCAGGGGAACTATGGCTACACCTTC. This encodes CASSAHQGNYGYTF.

Concerning this clone: The junction departs from the called germline gene at one end, perhaps through a read error. V and J are TRBV10-3 and TRBJ2-1; D is perhaps TRBD2 (6 bases). The CDR3 has 14 amino acids. CDR1 and CDR2 from the germline V gene are ENHRY and SYGVKD. This CDR3 is CAISGDSPYNEQFF. The CDR3 region has the DNA TGTGCCATCAGTGGGGACTCCCCCTATAATGAGCAGTTCTTC.

The chain is built from TRBV7-2 and TRBJ1-5; possible D gene TRBD1, 5 bases. Trimming took off 5 bases at V and 7 bases at J, with 18 bases between the two ends. CDR1 and CDR2 from the germline V gene are SGHTA and FQGNSA. The CDR3 loop spans 15 amino acids. This chain's CDR3 is CASSRSPLRDQPQHF. CDR3 sequence (DNA): TGTGCCAGCAGCCGTAGCCCACTAAGGGACCAGCCCCAGCATTTT.

The rearrangement uses TRBV28 and TRBJ2-1, with D perhaps TRBD2 (6 bases). Germline CDR1 is MDHEN and CDR2 is SYDVKM. V gave up 5 bases and J gave up 0 bases, with 14 bases separating them. The CDR3 runs to 16 residues. The DNA of the CDR3 is TGTGCCAGCAGTACCCTCCGGGAGCGCTCCTACAATGAGCAGTTCTTC. Protein sequence: CASSTLRERSYNEQFF.